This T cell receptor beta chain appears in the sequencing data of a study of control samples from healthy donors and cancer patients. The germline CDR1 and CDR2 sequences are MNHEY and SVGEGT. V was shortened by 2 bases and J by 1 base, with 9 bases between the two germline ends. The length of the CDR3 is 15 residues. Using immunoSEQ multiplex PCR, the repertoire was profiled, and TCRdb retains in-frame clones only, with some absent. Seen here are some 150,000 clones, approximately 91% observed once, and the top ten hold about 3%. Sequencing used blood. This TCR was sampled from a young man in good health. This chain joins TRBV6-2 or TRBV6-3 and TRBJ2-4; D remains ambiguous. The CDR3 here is CASSYDHGAKNIQYF. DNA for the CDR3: TGTGCCAGCAGTTACGACCATGGGGCCAAAAACATTCAGTACTTC.